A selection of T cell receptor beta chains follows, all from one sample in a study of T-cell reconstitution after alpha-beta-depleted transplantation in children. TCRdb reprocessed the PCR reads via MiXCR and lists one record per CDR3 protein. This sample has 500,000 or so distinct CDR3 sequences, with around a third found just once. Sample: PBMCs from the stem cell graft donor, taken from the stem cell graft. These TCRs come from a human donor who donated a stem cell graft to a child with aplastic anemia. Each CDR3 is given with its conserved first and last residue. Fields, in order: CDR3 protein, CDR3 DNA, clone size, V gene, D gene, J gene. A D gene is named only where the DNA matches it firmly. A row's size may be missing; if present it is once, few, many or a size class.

CDR3: CSAPGTHDYEQYF
DNA: TGCAGTGCGCCTGGGACACACGACTACGAGCAGTACTTC
size: NA
V: TRBV20-1
D: NA
J: TRBJ2-7

CDR3: CSARDRDSSGNTIYF
DNA: TGCAGTGCTAGAGATAGGGACAGCTCTGGAAACACCATATATTTT
size: few
V: TRBV20-1
D: TRBD1
J: TRBJ1-3

CDR3: CASSNTGPKETQYF
DNA: TGTGCCAGCAGTAATACAGGGCCAAAAGAGACCCAGTACTTC
size: NA
V: TRBV12-3/TRBV12-4
D: NA
J: TRBJ2-5

CDR3: CASSLSDMNGYTF
DNA: TGTGCCAGCAGCCTCTCCGACATGAATGGCTACACCTTC
size: few
V: TRBV6-6
D: NA
J: TRBJ1-2

CDR3: CASRPTGVTDTQYF
DNA: TGTGCCAGCCGACCGACAGGGGTGACAGATACGCAGTATTTT
size: few
V: TRBV28
D: TRBD1
J: TRBJ2-3

CDR3: CATRLDRGTTYEQYF
DNA: TGTGCCACCAGGCTGGACCGAGGGACGACCTACGAGCAGTACTTC
size: NA
V: TRBV15
D: NA
J: TRBJ2-7

CDR3: CASSDQGGGYNEQFF
DNA: TGTGCCAGTAGTGACCAGGGTGGTGGTTACAATGAGCAGTTCTTC
size: NA
V: TRBV19
D: NA
J: TRBJ2-1

CDR3: CASSSQGQGVHQPQHF
DNA: TGTGCCAGCAGTTCCCAGGGACAGGGGGTACATCAGCCCCAGCATTTT
size: few
V: TRBV12-3/TRBV12-4
D: TRBD1
J: TRBJ1-5

CDR3: CASVGANSYNEQFF
DNA: TGTGCCAGCGTTGGAGCGAACTCCTACAATGAGCAGTTCTTC
size: NA
V: TRBV7-2
D: NA
J: TRBJ2-1

CDR3: CASRQGQGYGYTF
DNA: TGTGCCAGCAGACAGGGGCAGGGCTATGGCTACACCTTC
size: NA
V: TRBV12-3/TRBV12-4
D: TRBD1
J: TRBJ1-2

CDR3: CASSPQGWKQPQHF
DNA: TGTGCCAGCAGCCCTCAGGGTTGGAAGCAGCCCCAGCATTTT
size: NA
V: TRBV7-2
D: NA
J: TRBJ1-5

CDR3: CSARDRVVGDNEQFF
DNA: TGCAGTGCTAGAGATAGAGTGGTAGGCGACAATGAGCAGTTCTTC
size: NA
V: TRBV20-1
D: NA
J: TRBJ2-1

CDR3: CASSLRRERTDTQYF
DNA: TGTGCCAGCAGCTTGAGGCGGGAAAGGACAGATACGCAGTATTTT
size: NA
V: TRBV5-4
D: NA
J: TRBJ2-3

CDR3: CASSYYLVGSYNEQFF
DNA: TGTGCCAGCAGCTACTACCTAGTCGGGTCCTACAATGAGCAGTTCTTC
size: NA
V: TRBV6-4
D: NA
J: TRBJ2-1

CDR3: CASSVGSGEIYEQYF
DNA: TGTGCCAGCAGCGTAGGGAGCGGGGAGATCTACGAGCAGTACTTC
size: NA
V: TRBV9
D: TRBD2
J: TRBJ2-7

CDR3: CASSVRGNQPQHF
DNA: TGTGCCAGCAGCGTGCGGGGCAATCAGCCCCAGCATTTT
size: few
V: TRBV6-1
D: NA
J: TRBJ1-5